This entry concerns a single T cell receptor (beta chain). Its antigen is not identified. The record originates from a study of blood T cells in healthy people across ages. Overall study results and limits: There was a strong correlation between TCR beta diversity and naive T cell percentage.

Between the trimmed V and J ends, which lost 5 bases and 0 bases, there was a span of 17 bases. Germline CDR1 is MNHEY and CDR2 is SMNVEV (reference sequence). This CDR3 is 17 amino acids long. Primed by a sample-barcoded 5' primer and a J-beta primer mix, a second PCR proceeded for 7 to 11 cycles. TCRdb analysed the 5' RACE reads with MiXCR anew, one entry per CDR3 protein. The sample records roughly 1,700,000 distinct CDR3 sequences, about 28% being singletons. The sequence derives from a woman aged 30 to 39 in good health. The V gene is TRBV27, the J gene TRBJ2-1, with a weak D call TRBD1 (5 bases). Sequencing was carried out using blood. The CDR3 DNA sequence: TGTGCCAGCAGTAGAATTCAGGGCTCAGCCTCCTACAATGAGCAGTTCTTC. Translating it yields CASSRIQGSASYNEQFF.